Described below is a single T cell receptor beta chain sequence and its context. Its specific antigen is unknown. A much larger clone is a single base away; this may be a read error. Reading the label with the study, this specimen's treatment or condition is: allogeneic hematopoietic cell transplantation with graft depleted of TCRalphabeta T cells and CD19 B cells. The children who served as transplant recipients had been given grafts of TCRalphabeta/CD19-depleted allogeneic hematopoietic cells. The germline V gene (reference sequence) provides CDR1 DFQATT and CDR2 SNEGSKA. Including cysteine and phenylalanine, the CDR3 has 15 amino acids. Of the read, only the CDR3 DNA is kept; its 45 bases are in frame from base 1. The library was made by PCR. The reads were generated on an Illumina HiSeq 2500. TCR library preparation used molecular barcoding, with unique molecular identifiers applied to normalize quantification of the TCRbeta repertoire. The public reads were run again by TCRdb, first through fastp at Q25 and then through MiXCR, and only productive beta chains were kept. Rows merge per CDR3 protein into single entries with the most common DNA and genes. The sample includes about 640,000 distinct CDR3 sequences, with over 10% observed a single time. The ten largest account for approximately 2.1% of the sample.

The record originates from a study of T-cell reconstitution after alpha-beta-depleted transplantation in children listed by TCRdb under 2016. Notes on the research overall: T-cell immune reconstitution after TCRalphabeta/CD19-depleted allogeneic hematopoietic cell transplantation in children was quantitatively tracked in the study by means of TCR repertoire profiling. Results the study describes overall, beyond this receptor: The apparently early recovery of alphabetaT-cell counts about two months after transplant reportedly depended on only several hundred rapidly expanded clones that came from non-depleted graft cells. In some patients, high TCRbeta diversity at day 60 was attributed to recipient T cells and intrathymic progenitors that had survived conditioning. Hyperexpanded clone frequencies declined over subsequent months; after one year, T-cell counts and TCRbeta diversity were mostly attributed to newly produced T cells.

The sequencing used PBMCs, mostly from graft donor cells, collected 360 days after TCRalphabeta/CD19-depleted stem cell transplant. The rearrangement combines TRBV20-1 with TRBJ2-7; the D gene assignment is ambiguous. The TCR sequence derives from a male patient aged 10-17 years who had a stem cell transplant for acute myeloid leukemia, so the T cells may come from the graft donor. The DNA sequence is TGCTGTGCTGATGCGGCTAAGATTAGCTCCTACGAGCAGTACTTC. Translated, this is CCADAAKISSYEQYF.